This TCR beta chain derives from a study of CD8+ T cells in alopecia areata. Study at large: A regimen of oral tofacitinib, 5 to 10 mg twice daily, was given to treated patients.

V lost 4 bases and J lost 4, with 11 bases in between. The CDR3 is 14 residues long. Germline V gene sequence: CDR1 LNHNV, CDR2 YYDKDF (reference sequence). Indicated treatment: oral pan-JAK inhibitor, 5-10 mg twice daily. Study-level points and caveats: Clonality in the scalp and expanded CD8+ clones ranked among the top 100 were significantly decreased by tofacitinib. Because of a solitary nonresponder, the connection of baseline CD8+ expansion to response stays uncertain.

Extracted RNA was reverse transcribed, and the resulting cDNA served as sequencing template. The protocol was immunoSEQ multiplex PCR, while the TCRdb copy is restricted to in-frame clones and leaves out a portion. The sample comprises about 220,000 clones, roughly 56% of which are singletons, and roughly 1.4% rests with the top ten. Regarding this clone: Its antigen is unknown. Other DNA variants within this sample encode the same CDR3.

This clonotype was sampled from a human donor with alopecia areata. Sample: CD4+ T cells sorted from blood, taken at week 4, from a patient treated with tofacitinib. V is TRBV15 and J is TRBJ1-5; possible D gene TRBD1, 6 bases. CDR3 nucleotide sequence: TGTGCCACCAGCACGAGGGGGGGAAATCAGCCCCAGCATTTT. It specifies CATSTRGGNQPQHF.